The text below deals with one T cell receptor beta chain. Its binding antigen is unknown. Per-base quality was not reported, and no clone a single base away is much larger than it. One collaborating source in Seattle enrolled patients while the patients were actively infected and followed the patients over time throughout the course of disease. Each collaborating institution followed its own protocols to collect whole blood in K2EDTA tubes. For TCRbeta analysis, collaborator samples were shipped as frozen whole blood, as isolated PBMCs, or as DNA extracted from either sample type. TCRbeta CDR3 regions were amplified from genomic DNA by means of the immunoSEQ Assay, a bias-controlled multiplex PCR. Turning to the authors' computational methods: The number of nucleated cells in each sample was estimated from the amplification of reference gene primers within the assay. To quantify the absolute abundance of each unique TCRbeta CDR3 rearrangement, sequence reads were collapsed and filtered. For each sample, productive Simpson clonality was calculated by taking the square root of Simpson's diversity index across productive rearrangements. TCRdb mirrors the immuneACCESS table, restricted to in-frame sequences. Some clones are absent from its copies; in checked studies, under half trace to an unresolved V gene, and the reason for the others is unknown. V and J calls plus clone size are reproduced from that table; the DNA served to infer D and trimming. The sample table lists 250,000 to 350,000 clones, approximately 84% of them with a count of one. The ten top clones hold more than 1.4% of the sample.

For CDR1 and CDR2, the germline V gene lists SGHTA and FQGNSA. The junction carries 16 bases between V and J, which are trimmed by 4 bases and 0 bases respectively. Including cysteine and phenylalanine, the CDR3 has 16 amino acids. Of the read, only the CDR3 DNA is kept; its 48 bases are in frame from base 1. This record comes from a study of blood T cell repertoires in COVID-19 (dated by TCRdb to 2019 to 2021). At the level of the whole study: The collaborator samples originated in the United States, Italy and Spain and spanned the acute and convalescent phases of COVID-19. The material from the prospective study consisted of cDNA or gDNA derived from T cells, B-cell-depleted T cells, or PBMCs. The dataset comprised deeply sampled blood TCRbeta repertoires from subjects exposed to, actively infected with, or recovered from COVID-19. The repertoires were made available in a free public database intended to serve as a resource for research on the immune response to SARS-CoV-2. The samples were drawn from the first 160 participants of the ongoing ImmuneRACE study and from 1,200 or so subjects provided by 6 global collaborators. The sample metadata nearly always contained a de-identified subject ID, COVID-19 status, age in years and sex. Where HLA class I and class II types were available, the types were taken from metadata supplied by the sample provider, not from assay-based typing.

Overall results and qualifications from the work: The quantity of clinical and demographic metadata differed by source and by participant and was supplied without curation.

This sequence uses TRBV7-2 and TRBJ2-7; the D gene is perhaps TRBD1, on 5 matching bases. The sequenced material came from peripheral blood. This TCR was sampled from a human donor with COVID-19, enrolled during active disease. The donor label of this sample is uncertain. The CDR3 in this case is CASSSLQTAASYEQYF. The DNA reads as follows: TGTGCCAGCAGCTCTCTACAGACAGCAGCCTCCTACGAGCAGTACTTC.